This entry describes one T cell receptor beta chain. Its antigen is not known. This entry belongs to a study of metastatic and nonmetastatic thyroid tumors. For the study at large: Repertoires were compared across blood and tumor or nodule tissue from malignant and benign thyroid patients. Study-level points and caveats: Benign nodules were reported to have significantly lower TCR beta diversity than malignant thyroid tumors, in blood and tumor.

Per the authors' pipeline: To classify distant metastasis in papillary thyroid cancer, a model was built from CDR3 differences across clinicopathological groups. TCRdb re-analyzed the PCR reads through MiXCR. The V and J calls were determined by TCRdb, not by the authors. The sample has some 20,000 clones, 36% seen once. Patients were all untreated before their thyroid surgery. In germline, CDR1 is SGHTA, CDR2 FQGNSA. This CDR3 has 14 residues. Trimming took 0 bases from V and 0 from J, leaving 4 bases between them. This chain connects TRBV7-2 to TRBJ2-3; D is ambiguous. Sequenced sample: tumor tissue. The receptor comes from a female donor with papillary thyroid cancer or a benign thyroid nodule (not recorded which). Some clones in this sample may be carry-over from other donors' samples. DNA of the CDR3: TGTGCCAGCAGCTTAGCGCTAAGCACAGATACGCAGTATTTT. Amino acids: CASSLALSTDTQYF. The whole variable domain, remainder taken from reference TRBV7-2 and TRBJ2-3, is GAGVSQSPSNKVTEKGKDVELRCDPISGHTALYWYRQSLGQGLEFLIYFQGNSAPDKSGLPSDRFSAERTGGSVSTLTIQRTQQEDSAVYLCASSLALSTDTQYFGPGTRLTVL.